Presented here are 5 T cell receptor beta chains from one specimen sequenced in a study of CD8 T cells in Susac syndrome (dated by TCRdb to the late 2010s). The library relied on the immunoSEQ multiplex PCR assay. RNA was extracted with the RNeasy kit and about 0.5 to 1 ug was reverse transcribed using random hexamers. TCRdb handled the public reads itself, with Q25 trimming in fastp and clone calling in MiXCR, and kept productive beta chains. Each CDR3 protein gets just one entry, which takes the most common genes and DNA from the rows behind it. This sample is represented by 150,000 to 200,000 distinct CDR3 sequences; approximately 96% of them were singletons. Under 0.095% of the sample comes from the top ten. Sequencing was performed on CD4+ T cells from PBMCs. All receptors derive from a human donor with multiple sclerosis.

The V call is TRBV2, the J call TRBJ2-1; the match to TRBD2 covers 13 bases. Unmatched junction bases numbered 4, after V lost 6 bases and J lost 8 bases. CDR1 and CDR2 (germline): SNHLY, FYNNEI. This CDR3 has 14 residues. CDR3 coding DNA: TGTGCCAGCAGGGGACTAGCGGGGACGGATGAGCAGTTCTTC. It translates to CASRGLAGTDEQFF.

This chain connects TRBV3-1 to TRBJ1-1; D ambiguous. Germline V CDR1 and CDR2: LGHDT, YNNKEL (reference sequence). V was clipped by 0 bases and J by 7 bases, with 9 bases between them. CDR3 length: 13 amino acids. The DNA for the CDR3 is TGTGCCAGCAGCCAAGATACCGGGGTTGAAGCTTTCTTT. This encodes CASSQDTGVEAFF.

The chain couples TRBV7-8 to TRBJ1-1; TRBD1 aligns across 7 bases. The junction had 11 bases not matched to a gene; V was cut back by 7 bases and J by 6 bases. The CDR3 has 14 residues. The V gene's germline CDR1 is SGHVS and CDR2 FQNEAQ. The CDR3 DNA reads as TGTGCCAGCACCGGGGGACAGCGGTTATCTGAAGCTTTCTTT. Protein: CASTGGQRLSEAFF.

This chain uses TRBV4-3 with TRBJ2-7; 9 nucleotides line up with TRBD2. The CDR3 has 15 residues. The J segment lost 5 bases and the V segment lost 2 bases, leaving 7 bases of the junction unmatched. Looked up from germline, CDR1 is LGHNA and CDR2 is YSLEER. CDR3 residues: CASSQILGLAHEQYF. CDR3 nucleotides: TGCGCCAGCAGCCAAATCCTGGGACTAGCCCACGAGCAGTACTTC.

The rearrangement joins TRBV9 to TRBJ2-5; D gene ambiguous. The CDR3 has 15 residues. Germline values: CDR1 SGDLS, CDR2 YYNGEE. With 0 bases removed from V and 5 bases from J, the gap between germline ends came to 14 bases. The CDR3 region is CASSVEGTRSETQYF. CDR3 coding DNA: TGTGCCAGCAGCGTAGAGGGAACGCGATCGGAGACCCAGTACTTC.